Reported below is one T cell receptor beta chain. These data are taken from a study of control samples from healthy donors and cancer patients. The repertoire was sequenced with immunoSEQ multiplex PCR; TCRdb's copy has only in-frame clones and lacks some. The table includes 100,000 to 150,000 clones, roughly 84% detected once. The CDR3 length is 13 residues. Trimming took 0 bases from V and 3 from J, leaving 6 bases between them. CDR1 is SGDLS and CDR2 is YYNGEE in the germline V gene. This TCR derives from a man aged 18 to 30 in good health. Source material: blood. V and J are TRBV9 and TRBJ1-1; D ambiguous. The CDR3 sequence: CASSVAPDTEAFF. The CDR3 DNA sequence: TGTGCCAGCAGCGTAGCTCCGGACACTGAAGCTTTCTTT.